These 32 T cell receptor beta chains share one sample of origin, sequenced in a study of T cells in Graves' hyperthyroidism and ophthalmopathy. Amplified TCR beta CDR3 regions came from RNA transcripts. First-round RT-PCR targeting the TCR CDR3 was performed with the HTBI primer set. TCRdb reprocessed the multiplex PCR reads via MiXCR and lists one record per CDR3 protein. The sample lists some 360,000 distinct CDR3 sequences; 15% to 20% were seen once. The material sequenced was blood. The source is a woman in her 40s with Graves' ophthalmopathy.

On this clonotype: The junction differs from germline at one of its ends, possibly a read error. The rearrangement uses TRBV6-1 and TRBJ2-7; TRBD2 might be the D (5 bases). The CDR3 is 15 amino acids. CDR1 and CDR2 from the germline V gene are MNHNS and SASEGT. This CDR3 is CASSRGLYSSYEQSF. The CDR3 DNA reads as TGTGCCAGCAGTCGCGGGTTGTATAGCTCCTACGAGCAGTCCTTC.

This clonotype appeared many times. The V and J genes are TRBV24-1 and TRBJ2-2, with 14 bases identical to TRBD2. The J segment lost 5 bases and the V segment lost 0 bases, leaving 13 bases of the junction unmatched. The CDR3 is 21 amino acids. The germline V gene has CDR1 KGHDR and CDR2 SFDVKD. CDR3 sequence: CATSDLRYPGLAGDWTGELFF. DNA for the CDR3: TGTGCCACCAGTGATTTGCGGTATCCGGGACTAGCGGGAGATTGGACCGGGGAGCTGTTTTTT.

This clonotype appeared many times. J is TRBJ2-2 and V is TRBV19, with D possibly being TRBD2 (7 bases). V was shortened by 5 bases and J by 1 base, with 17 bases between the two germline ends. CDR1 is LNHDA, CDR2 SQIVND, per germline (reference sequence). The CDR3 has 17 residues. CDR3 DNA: TGTGCCAGTAGTTTCCTAGGGGGAGGGATGAACACCGGGGAGCTGTTTTTT. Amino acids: CASSFLGGGMNTGELFF. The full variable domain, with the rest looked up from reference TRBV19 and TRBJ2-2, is DGGITQSPKYLFRKEGQNVTLSCEQNLNHDAMYWYRQDPGQGLRLIYYSQIVNDFQKGDIAEGYSVSREKKESFPLTVTSAQKNPTAFYLCASSFLGGGMNTGELFFGEGSRLTVL.

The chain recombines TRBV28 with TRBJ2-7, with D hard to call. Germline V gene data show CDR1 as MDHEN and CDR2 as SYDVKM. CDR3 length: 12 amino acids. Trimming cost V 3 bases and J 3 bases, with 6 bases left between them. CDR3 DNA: TGTGCCAGCAGTTTGGTCTACTACGAGCAGTACTTC. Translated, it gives CASSLVYYEQYF.

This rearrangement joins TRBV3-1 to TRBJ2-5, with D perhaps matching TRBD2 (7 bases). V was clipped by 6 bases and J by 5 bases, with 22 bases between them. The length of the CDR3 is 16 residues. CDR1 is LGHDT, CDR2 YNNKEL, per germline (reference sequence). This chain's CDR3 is CASRREQGTTSETQYF. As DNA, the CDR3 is TGTGCCAGCAGGAGAGAGCAGGGGACTACGTCGGAGACCCAGTACTTC.

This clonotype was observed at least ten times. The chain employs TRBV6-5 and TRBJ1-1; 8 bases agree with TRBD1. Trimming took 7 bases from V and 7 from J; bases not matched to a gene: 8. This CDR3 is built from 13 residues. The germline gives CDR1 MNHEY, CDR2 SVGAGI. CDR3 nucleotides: TGTGCCAGCACCCCAGGGGGCGTGAATGAAGCTTTCTTT. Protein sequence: CASTPGGVNEAFF.

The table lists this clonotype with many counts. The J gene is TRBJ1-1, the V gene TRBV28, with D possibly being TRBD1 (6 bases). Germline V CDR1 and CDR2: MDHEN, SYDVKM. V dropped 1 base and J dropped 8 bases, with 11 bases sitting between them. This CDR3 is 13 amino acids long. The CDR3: CASSLYVDSEAFF. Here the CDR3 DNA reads TGTGCCAGCAGTTTATATGTGGACAGCGAAGCTTTCTTT.

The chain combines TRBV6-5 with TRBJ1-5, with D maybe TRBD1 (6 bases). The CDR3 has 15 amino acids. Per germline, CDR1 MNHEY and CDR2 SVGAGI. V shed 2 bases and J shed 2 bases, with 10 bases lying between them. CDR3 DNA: TGTGCCAGCAGTTACACGGGGGGCGGCAATCAGCCCCAGCATTTT. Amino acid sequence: CASSYTGGGNQPQHF.

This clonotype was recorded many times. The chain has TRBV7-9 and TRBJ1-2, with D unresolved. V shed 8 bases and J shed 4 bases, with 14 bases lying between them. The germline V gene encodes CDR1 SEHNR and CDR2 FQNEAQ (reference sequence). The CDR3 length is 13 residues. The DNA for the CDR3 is TGTGCCAGCGCTCGGCCGGGCGGCTATGGCTACACCTTC. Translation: CASARPGGYGYTF.

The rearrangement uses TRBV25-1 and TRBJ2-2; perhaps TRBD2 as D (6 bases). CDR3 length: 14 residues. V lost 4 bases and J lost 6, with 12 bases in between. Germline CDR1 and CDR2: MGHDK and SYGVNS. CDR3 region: CASSAYGGSGELFF. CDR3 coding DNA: TGTGCCAGCAGTGCCTACGGGGGTTCCGGGGAGCTGTTTTTT.

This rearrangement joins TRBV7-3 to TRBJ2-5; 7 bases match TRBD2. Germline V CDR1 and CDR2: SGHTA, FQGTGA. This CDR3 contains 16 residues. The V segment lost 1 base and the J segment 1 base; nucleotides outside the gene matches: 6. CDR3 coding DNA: TGTGCCAGCAGCTTAATACGGCGGGAGCCCCAAGAGACCCAGTACTTC. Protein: CASSLIRREPQETQYF.

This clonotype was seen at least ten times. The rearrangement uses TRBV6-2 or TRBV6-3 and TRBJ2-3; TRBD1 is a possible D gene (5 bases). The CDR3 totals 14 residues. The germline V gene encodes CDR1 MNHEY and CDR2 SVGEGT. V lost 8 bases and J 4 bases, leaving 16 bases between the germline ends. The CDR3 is CASHRTSRADTQYF. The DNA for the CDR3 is TGTGCCAGCCACAGGACAAGCAGGGCAGATACGCAGTATTTT.

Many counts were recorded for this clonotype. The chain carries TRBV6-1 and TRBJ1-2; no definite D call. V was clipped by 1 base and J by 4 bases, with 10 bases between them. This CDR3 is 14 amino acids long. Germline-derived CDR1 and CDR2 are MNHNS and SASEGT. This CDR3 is CASSEELSVYGYTF. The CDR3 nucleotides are TGTGCCAGCAGTGAAGAGTTGTCAGTCTATGGCTACACCTTC.

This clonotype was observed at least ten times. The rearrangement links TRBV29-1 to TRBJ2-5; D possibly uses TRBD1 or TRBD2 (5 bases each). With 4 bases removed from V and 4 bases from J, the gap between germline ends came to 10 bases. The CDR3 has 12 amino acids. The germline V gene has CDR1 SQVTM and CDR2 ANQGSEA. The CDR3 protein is CSVGRAGETQYF. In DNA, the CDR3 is TGCAGCGTTGGCAGGGCGGGAGAGACCCAGTACTTC.

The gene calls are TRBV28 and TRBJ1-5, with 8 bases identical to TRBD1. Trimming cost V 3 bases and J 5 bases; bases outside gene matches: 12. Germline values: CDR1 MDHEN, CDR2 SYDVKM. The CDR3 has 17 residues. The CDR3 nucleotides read TGTGCCAGCAGTTTGGGTACCCGGACAGGGTTCGATCAGCCCCAGCATTTT. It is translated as CASSLGTRTGFDQPQHF.

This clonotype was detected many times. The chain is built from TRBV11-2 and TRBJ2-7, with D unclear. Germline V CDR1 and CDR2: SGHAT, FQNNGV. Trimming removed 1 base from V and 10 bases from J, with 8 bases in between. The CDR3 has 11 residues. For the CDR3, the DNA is TGTGCCAGCAGCTTAGGATTTGATCAGTACTTC. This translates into CASSLGFDQYF.

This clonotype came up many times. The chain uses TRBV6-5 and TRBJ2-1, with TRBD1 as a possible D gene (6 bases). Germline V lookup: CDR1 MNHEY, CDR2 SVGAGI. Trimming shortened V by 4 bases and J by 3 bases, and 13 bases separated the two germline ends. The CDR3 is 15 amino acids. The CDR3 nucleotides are TGTGCCAGCAGTTCGGGACACGGGTACTACAATGAGCAGTTCTTC. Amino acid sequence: CASSSGHGYYNEQFF.

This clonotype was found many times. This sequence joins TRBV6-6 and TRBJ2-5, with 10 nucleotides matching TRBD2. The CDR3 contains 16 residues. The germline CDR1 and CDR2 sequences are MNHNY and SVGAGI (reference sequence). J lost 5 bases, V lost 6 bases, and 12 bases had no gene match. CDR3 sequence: CASSKSGRGPGETQYF. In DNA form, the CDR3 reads TGTGCCAGCAGCAAGAGCGGGAGGGGCCCAGGGGAGACCCAGTACTTC.

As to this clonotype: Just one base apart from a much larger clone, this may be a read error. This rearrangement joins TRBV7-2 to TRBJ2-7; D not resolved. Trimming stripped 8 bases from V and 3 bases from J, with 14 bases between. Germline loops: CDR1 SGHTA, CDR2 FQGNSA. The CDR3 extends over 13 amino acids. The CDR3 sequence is CASGFGLNYEQYF. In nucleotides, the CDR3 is TGTGCCAGCGGGTTCGGCCTAAACTACGAGCAGTACTTC.

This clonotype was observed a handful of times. Written as DNA, the CDR3 is TGTGCCAGCAGTCCCGTGTTGGGGGGCAATCAGCCCCAGCATTTT. It specifies CASSPVLGGNQPQHF. The chain has TRBV12-3 or TRBV12-4 and TRBJ1-5; a weak D match, TRBD1 (5 bases). Trimming cost V 5 bases and J 2 bases, with 13 bases left between them. The CDR3 covers 15 residues.

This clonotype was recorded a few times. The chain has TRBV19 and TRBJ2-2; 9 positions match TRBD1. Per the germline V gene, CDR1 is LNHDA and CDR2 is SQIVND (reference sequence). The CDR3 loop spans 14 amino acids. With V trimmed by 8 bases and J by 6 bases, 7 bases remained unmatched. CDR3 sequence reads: CASGTQGAAGELFF. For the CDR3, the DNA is TGTGCCAGTGGCACACAGGGGGCTGCCGGGGAGCTGTTTTTT.

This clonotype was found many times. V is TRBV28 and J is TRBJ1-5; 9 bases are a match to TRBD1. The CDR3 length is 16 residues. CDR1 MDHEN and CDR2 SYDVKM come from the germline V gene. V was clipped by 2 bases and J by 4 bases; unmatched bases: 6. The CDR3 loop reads CASSLRVGTGNQPQHF. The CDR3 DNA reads TGTGCCAGCAGTTTAAGGGTCGGGACAGGGAATCAGCCCCAGCATTTT.

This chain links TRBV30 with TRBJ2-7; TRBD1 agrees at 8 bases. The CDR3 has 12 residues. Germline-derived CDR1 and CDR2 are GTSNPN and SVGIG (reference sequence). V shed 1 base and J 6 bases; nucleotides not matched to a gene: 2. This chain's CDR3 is CAWSGTGPEQYF. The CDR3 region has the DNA TGTGCCTGGAGTGGGACAGGGCCCGAGCAGTACTTC.

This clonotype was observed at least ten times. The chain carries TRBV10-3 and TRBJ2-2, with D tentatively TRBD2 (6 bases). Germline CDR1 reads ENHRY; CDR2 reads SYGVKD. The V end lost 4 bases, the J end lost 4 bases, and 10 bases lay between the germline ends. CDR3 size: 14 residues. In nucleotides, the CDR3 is TGTGCCATCAGTGTTAGGGAGGTCACCGGGGAGCTGTTTTTT. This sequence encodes CAISVREVTGELFF.

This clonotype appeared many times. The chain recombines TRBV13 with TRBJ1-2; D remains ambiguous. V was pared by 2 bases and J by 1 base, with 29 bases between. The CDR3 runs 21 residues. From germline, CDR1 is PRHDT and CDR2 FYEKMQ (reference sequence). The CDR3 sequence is CASSLPLLRGPASFINYGYTF. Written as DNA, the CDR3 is TGTGCCAGCAGCTTACCCCTCTTGCGGGGTCCCGCGTCCTTTATTAACTATGGCTACACCTTC.

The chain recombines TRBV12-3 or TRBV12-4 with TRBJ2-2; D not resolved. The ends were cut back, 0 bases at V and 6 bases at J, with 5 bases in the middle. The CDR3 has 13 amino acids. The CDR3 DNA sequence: TGTGCCAGCAGTTTAGCGGTTTCCGGGGAGCTGTTTTTT. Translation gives CASSLAVSGELFF.

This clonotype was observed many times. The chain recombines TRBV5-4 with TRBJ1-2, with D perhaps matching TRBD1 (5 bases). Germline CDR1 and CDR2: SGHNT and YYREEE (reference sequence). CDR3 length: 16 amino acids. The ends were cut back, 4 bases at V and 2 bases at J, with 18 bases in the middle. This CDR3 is CASSPKLTVPNYGYTF. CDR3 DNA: TGTGCCAGCAGCCCAAAATTGACAGTTCCCAACTATGGCTACACCTTC.

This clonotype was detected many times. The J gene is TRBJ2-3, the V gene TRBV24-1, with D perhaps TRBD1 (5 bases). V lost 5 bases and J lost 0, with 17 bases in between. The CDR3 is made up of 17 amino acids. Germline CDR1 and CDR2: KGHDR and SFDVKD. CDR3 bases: TGTGCCACCAGTGTCCTTACAGGAGATACTAGCACAGATACGCAGTATTTT. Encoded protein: CATSVLTGDTSTDTQYF.

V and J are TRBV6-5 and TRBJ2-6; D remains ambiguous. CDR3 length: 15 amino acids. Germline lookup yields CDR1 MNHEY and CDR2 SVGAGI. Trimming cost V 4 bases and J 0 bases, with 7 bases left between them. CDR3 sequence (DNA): TGTGCCAGCAGTTCCAATCCCTCTGGGGCCAACGTCCTGACTTTC. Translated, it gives CASSSNPSGANVLTF.

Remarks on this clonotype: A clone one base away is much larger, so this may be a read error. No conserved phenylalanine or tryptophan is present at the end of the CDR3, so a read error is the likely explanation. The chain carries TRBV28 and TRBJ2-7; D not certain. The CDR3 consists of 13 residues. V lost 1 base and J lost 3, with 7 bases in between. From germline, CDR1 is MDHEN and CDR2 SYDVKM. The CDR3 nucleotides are TGTGCCAGCAGTTTATATGCCAACTACGAGCAGTACCTC. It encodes CASSLYANYEQYL.

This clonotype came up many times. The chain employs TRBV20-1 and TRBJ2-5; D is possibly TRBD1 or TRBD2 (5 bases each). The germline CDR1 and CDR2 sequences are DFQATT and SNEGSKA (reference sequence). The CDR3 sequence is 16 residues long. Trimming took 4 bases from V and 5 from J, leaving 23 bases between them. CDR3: CSANPMDSGALETQYF. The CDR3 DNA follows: TGCAGTGCTAATCCTATGGACTCCGGGGCGTTGGAGACCCAGTACTTC.

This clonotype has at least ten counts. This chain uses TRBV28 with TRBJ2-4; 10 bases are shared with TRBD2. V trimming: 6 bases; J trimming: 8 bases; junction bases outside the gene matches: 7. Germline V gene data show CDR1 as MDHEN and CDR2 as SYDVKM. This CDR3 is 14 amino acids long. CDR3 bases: TGTGCCAGCAGAGACCCTAGCGGGAGTGACATTCAGTACTTC. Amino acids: CASRDPSGSDIQYF.